The clone carrying this T cell receptor beta chain was seen a few times. Its matching antigen is unknown. This entry comes from a study of cytomegalovirus exposure and HLA in healthy donors. As for the study in general: Drawn from HLA-typed donors, about 82 million unique TCRs were held in an early data release. Overall study findings and caveats: The authors later linked a missense DCLRE1C variant to TCR beta V- and J-gene trimming. A few of the chains that were CMV-associated were confirmed in vitro to be specific for CMV antigens.

V shed 8 bases and J shed 1 base, with 17 bases lying between them. The CDR3 runs to 15 residues. The germline gives CDR1 MNHNY, CDR2 SVGAGI (reference sequence). Amplification used 60 Vbeta primers and 13 Jbeta primers. As originally analysed: An analysis that came later counted 70 million to 100 million unique TCR beta chains, approximately 9.9 million shared. Sequencing was performed with immunoSEQ multiplex PCR; in TCRdb, only in-frame clones are kept and a portion is missing. The D gene and trimming were derived from the DNA, and the V and J assignments and clone size from that table. This sample has 100,000 to 150,000 clones, with 60% to 85% found just once.

The origin of this receptor is a middle-aged woman in good health and CMV-seronegative. The chain carries TRBV6-6 and TRBJ2-5; TRBD2 might be the D (6 bases). The sample taken for sequencing was PBMCs. The CDR3 coding sequence is TGTGCCAGCCGGGGAGGCGGCCTTCTCCAAGAGACCCAGTACTTC. Its translation: CASRGGGLLQETQYF.